The 17 T cell receptor beta chains below were found in one sample sequenced in a study of response to subunit inactivated influenza vaccine. TCRdb reanalysed the RT-PCR reads using MiXCR and keeps one entry per CDR3 protein. This table has 530,000 or so distinct CDR3 sequences, around 13% appearing once. Source: PBMCs from blood, taken 12 days after vaccination. The receptors shown here come from a man aged 45-60 years who received an inactivated influenza vaccine.

The chain uses TRBV12-3 or TRBV12-4 and TRBJ2-5; TRBD2 agrees at 8 bases. Trimming at V came to 3 bases and at J to 4 bases, leaving 7 bases not matched to a gene. CDR3 length: 15 residues. The CDR3 DNA is TGTGCCAGCAGTTTCTTCGGGGGGGCCGGAGAGACCCAGTACTTC. This codes for CASSFFGGAGETQYF.

This clonotype was counted between two and nine times. The J gene is TRBJ2-1, the V gene TRBV10-3; 11 bases fit TRBD1. Per germline, CDR1 ENHRY and CDR2 SYGVKD. V shed 8 bases and J 8 bases; nucleotides not matched to a gene: 11. The CDR3 consists of 15 residues. CDR3 sequence reads: CAIATGQGARDEQFF. CDR3 nucleotides: TGTGCCATCGCCACCGGACAGGGGGCGAGGGATGAGCAGTTCTTC.

This clonotype was observed a handful of times. This chain joins TRBV20-1 and TRBJ1-1; D not certain. The CDR3 is 13 amino acids. The germline V and J ends were trimmed by 0 bases and 1 base, with 6 bases remaining between them. From germline, CDR1 is DFQATT and CDR2 SNEGSKA (reference sequence). The DNA of the CDR3 is TGCAGTGCTAGAGAGGGCGGGAACACTGAAGCTTTCTTT. It translates to CSAREGGNTEAFF.

The rearrangement links TRBV9 to TRBJ2-7; D possibly corresponds to TRBD1 (5 bases). V was shortened by 2 bases and J by 0 bases, with 9 bases between the two germline ends. Germline V gives CDR1 SGDLS, CDR2 YYNGEE. The CDR3 spans 14 residues. This chain's CDR3 is CASSVKDSSYEQYF. The CDR3 bases are TGTGCCAGCAGCGTGAAAGACAGCTCCTACGAGCAGTACTTC.

The CDR3 nucleotides are TGCAGTGCTAGATCCCGGACCAGCTTAAACACCGGGGAGCTGTTTTTT. It translates to CSARSRTSLNTGELFF. The gene calls are TRBV20-1 and TRBJ2-2; D not resolved. V lost 2 bases and J 2 bases, leaving 15 bases between the germline ends. Germline V lookup: CDR1 DFQATT, CDR2 SNEGSKA (reference sequence). CDR3 size: 16 residues.

The sample holds a few counts of this clonotype. This chain connects TRBV4-1 to TRBJ1-1; 7 nucleotides agree with TRBD1. Trimming removed 4 bases from V and 0 bases from J; junction bases left unmatched: 5. Germline V CDR1 and CDR2: MGHRA, YSYEKL. The CDR3 runs to 15 residues. This CDR3 reads CASSRDSNLNTEAFF. In DNA, the CDR3 is TGCGCCAGCAGCCGGGACAGCAACCTGAACACTGAAGCTTTCTTT.

This clonotype was recorded a few times. The CDR3 sequence: CASSGTKRDGSTDTQYF. The CDR3 nucleotides are TGTGCCAGCAGCGGGACGAAACGGGACGGCAGCACAGATACGCAGTATTTT. The rearrangement joins TRBV11-1 to TRBJ2-3; D tentatively reads TRBD1 or TRBD2 (5 bases each). Germline-derived CDR1 and CDR2 are SGHAT and FQDESV (reference sequence). Trimming pared 5 bases from V and 0 bases from J, leaving 18 bases between. The CDR3 runs 17 residues.

The rearrangement links TRBV28 to TRBJ2-3; TRBD1 might be the D (6 bases). Germline V lookup: CDR1 MDHEN, CDR2 SYDVKM. The V end was cut by 2 bases, the J end by 1 base, with 16 bases between. CDR3 length: 17 residues. The CDR3, as DNA: TGTGCCAGCAGTTTAAATTTTCGGCCAGGGGGCACAGATACGCAGTATTTT. It specifies CASSLNFRPGGTDTQYF.

This clonotype came up a few times. The V and J genes are TRBV6-2 or TRBV6-3 and TRBJ1-6; D uncertain. The CDR3 length is 14 residues. The V end lost 6 bases, the J end lost 7 bases, and 13 bases lay between the germline ends. In germline, CDR1 is MNHEY, CDR2 SVGEGT. The CDR3 nucleotides are TGTGCCAGCAGCCCCGGACGGGAAAATTCACCCCTCCACTTT. It translates to CASSPGRENSPLHF.

The chain carries TRBV18 and TRBJ2-2, with D possibly matching TRBD2 (5 bases). Germline CDR1 and CDR2: KGHSH and LQKENI. V lost 6 bases, J lost 0 bases, and 11 bases lay in between. The CDR3 extends over 15 amino acids. In DNA form, the CDR3 reads TGTGCCAGCTCGCCGAGGGAGTCGAACACCGGGGAGCTGTTTTTT. Its translation is CASSPRESNTGELFF.

V usage is TRBV29-1 and J usage is TRBJ2-1; TRBD1 matches at 8 bases. In germline, CDR1 is SQVTM, CDR2 ANQGSEA. J was trimmed by 6 bases and V by 1 base; bases with no gene match: 2. This CDR3 contains 13 residues. The CDR3 loop is CSVEGTGLNEQFF. The CDR3 nucleotides read TGCAGCGTTGAAGGGACAGGGCTCAATGAGCAGTTCTTC.

This clonotype was recorded only once. The chain joins TRBV6-5 to TRBJ1-2, with D possibly TRBD1 on 6 matching bases. The CDR3 has 12 amino acids. Trimming took off 4 bases at V and 7 bases at J, with 10 bases between the two ends. Germline lookup yields CDR1 MNHEY and CDR2 SVGAGI. CDR3 amino acids: CASSSNRAGYTF. The CDR3 nucleotides are TGTGCCAGCAGTTCCAACAGGGCTGGCTACACCTTC.

This clonotype was seen more than once but under ten times. The rearrangement joins TRBV5-1 to TRBJ2-1; 15 bases map to TRBD2. Germline CDR1 is SGHRS and CDR2 is YFSETQ. V lost 4 bases, J lost 0 bases, and 5 bases stayed unmatched. The CDR3 is 18 amino acids. The DNA for the CDR3 is TGCGCCAGCAGCGCGGGACTAGCGGGGGGCCTCTCCTACAATGAGCAGTTCTTC. This translates into CASSAGLAGGLSYNEQFF.

This chain joins TRBV3-1 and TRBJ1-2; possible D gene TRBD1, 5 bases. CDR3 length: 12 residues. From germline, CDR1 is LGHDT and CDR2 YNNKEL (reference sequence). V dropped 1 base and J dropped 10 bases, with 10 bases sitting between them. The CDR3 loop is CASSQVRGVYTF. CDR3 nucleotides: TGTGCCAGCAGCCAAGTGCGAGGGGTCTACACCTTC.

V and J are TRBV15 and TRBJ2-2; D might be TRBD1 (6 bases). Trimming stripped 5 bases from V and 1 base from J, with 11 bases between. The germline gives CDR1 LNHNV, CDR2 YYDKDF (reference sequence). This CDR3 has 15 amino acids. CDR3 DNA sequence: TGTGCCACCAGCCGAACAGGGATGAACACCGGGGAGCTGTTTTTT. Translated: CATSRTGMNTGELFF.

The rearrangement uses TRBV12-3 or TRBV12-4 and TRBJ2-3; TRBD2 aligns across 10 bases. The CDR3 totals 14 residues. V gave up 5 bases and J gave up 10 bases; unmatched junction bases: 9. CDR3: CASSPPGLAPPQYF. The CDR3, as DNA: TGTGCCAGCAGTCCGCCGGGACTAGCGCCGCCGCAGTATTTT.

The V gene is TRBV18, the J gene TRBJ2-7; 10 bases are shared with TRBD2. Germline CDR1 is KGHSH and CDR2 is LQKENI. The CDR3 has 15 amino acids. V lost 5 bases and J lost 7; bases outside the gene matches: 11. DNA for the CDR3: TGTGCCAGCTCAAATGCTTGGGCTAGCGGGAGAGAGCAGTACTTC. Translating gives CASSNAWASGREQYF.